These 29 T cell receptor beta chains share one sample of origin, sequenced in a study of identical twins. TCRdb re-analysed the 5' RACE reads in MiXCR, keeping a single row per CDR3 protein. Among 1.5 million to 2 million distinct CDR3 sequences listed, under 35% were seen once. The specimen sequenced was cord blood. These receptors originate from a newborn girl in good health.

This rearrangement joins TRBV4-2 to TRBJ1-1; the D is unclear. V was cut by 0 bases and J by 3 bases, with 8 bases left in between. Germline V gene data show CDR1 as LGHNA and CDR2 as YNFKEQ. The CDR3 loop spans 14 amino acids. This chain's CDR3 is CASSQDWHYTEAFF. DNA of the CDR3: TGTGCCAGCAGCCAAGATTGGCATTACACTGAAGCTTTCTTT.

V usage is TRBV7-9 and J usage is TRBJ1-2, with TRBD1 as a possible D gene (5 bases). The germline V gene has CDR1 SEHNR and CDR2 FQNEAQ (reference sequence). Trimming left V 1 base short and J 4 bases short, with 10 bases between. CDR3 length: 14 residues. The CDR3 loop reads CASSLDRYSYGYTF. DNA for the CDR3: TGTGCCAGCAGCTTAGACAGGTACTCCTATGGCTACACCTTC.

This clonotype has just one count. Since a much larger clone is just one base distant, this may be a read error. The chain recombines TRBV28 with TRBJ1-4; a weak D match, TRBD1 (5 bases). The CDR3 contains 13 residues. CDR1 and CDR2 from the germline V gene are MDHEN and SYDVKM. Trimming took 4 bases from V and 3 from J, leaving 6 bases between them. CDR3 residues: CASSSGANEKLFF. DNA for the CDR3: TGTGCCAGCAGTTCGGGGGCTAATGAAAAACTGTTTTTT.

The rearrangement uses TRBV20-1 and TRBJ1-1, with TRBD1 as a possible D gene (6 bases). The CDR3 extends over 13 amino acids. V lost 6 bases and J 1 base, leaving 12 bases between the germline ends. Germline V gene sequence: CDR1 DFQATT, CDR2 SNEGSKA (reference sequence). The CDR3 sequence is CSATGHENTEAFF. In DNA form, the CDR3 reads TGCAGTGCCACGGGACACGAGAACACTGAAGCTTTCTTT.

This clonotype showed up just a few times. The genes are TRBV10-3 and TRBJ2-3, with 7 bases lining up with TRBD1. Germline V gives CDR1 ENHRY, CDR2 SYGVKD. Trimming removed 9 bases from V and 1 base from J; junction bases left unmatched: 7. The length of the CDR3 is 14 residues. The CDR3 coding sequence is TGTGCCATAAGACGAACAGGGGGCACAGATACGCAGTATTTT. Translated, it gives CAIRRTGGTDTQYF.

This chain uses TRBV5-6 with TRBJ1-2, with 8 positions matching TRBD1. CDR3 length: 16 amino acids. Germline V gene lookup returns CDR1 SGHDT and CDR2 YYEEEE. The V segment lost 1 base and the J segment 4 bases; nucleotides outside the gene matches: 9. Here the CDR3 reads CASSLQTGVQFYGYTF. The CDR3 DNA follows: TGTGCCAGCAGCTTGCAGACAGGGGTTCAATTCTATGGCTACACCTTC.

The chain combines TRBV6-1 with TRBJ2-7; no firm D call. The CDR3 spans 13 residues. Trimming removed 3 bases from V and 0 bases from J, with 6 bases in between. CDR1 MNHNS and CDR2 SASEGT come from the germline V gene. CDR3 in DNA: TGTGCCAGCAGTGACAGGAACTCCTACGAGCAGTACTTC. Translating it yields CASSDRNSYEQYF.

The chain recombines TRBV20-1 with TRBJ2-3; TRBD2 matches 8 bases. There are 13 residues in the CDR3. Germline CDR1 is DFQATT and CDR2 is SNEGSKA (reference sequence). The CDR3 reads CSCAGGPADTQYF. The CDR3 coding sequence is TGCAGCTGTGCGGGGGGTCCCGCAGATACGCAGTATTTT.

This clonotype was observed a handful of times. This chain links TRBV20-1 with TRBJ2-1; 10 bases align to TRBD2. In germline, CDR1 is DFQATT, CDR2 SNEGSKA (reference sequence). This CDR3 spans 15 amino acids. V trimming: 2 bases; J trimming: 0 bases; junction bases outside the gene matches: 1. CDR3 nucleotides: TGCAGTGCTAGAAAGCGGGGGGGCTCCTACAATGAGCAGTTCTTC. As protein: CSARKRGGSYNEQFF.

The DNA of the CDR3 is TGTGCCAGCAGCCAAGATGTTATTGAGCAGTTCTTC. It yields the protein CASSQDVIEQFF. This sequence joins TRBV3-1 and TRBJ2-1; D ambiguous. The CDR3 runs 12 residues. Germline V gives CDR1 LGHDT, CDR2 YNNKEL (reference sequence). V was pared by 0 bases and J by 9 bases, with 6 bases between.

The chain combines TRBV15 with TRBJ1-1, with D perhaps TRBD1 (6 bases). Deletions cut 4 bases from V and 4 bases from J, with 13 bases between. Germline CDR1 reads LNHNV; CDR2 reads YYDKDF (reference sequence). The CDR3 consists of 14 residues. CDR3 in DNA: TGTGCCACCAGCATAAGCGGGGGGCCCACTGAAGCTTTCTTT. Translated: CATSISGGPTEAFF.

This clonotype was seen only a few times. The chain combines TRBV28 with TRBJ2-1; TRBD1 matches at 9 bases. The CDR3 is 13 amino acids. Germline assignment: CDR1 MDHEN and CDR2 SYDVKM. The junction had 3 bases not matched to a gene; V was cut back by 7 bases and J by 5 bases. The CDR3 loop is CASTGTGNNEQFF. DNA for the CDR3: TGTGCCAGCACCGGGACAGGGAACAATGAGCAGTTCTTC.

The V and J genes are TRBV20-1 and TRBJ2-1, with 9 bases aligning to TRBD2. The J call may be in error: the DNA end matches TRBJ2-7 better. The germline CDR1 and CDR2 sequences are DFQATT and SNEGSKA (reference sequence). This CDR3 is 14 amino acids long. This CDR3 reads CSARETSGYNEQYF. As DNA, the CDR3 is TGCAGTGCTAGGGAGACTAGCGGTTACAATGAGCAGTACTTC.

This clonotype came up a few times. The chain links TRBV27 to TRBJ1-6; D is ambiguous. V lost 1 base and J 6 bases, leaving 7 bases between the germline ends. The CDR3 totals 14 residues. CDR1 is MNHEY, CDR2 SMNVEV, per germline (reference sequence). In nucleotides, the CDR3 is TGTGCCAGCAGTTTATTCTTTGGTAATTCACCCCTCCACTTT. It is translated as CASSLFFGNSPLHF.

This sequence joins TRBV5-1 and TRBJ2-7; tentatively, D is TRBD2 (5 bases). V was shortened by 0 bases and J by 2 bases, with 15 bases between the two germline ends. The CDR3 is made up of 16 amino acids. Germline values: CDR1 SGHRS, CDR2 YFSETQ. The CDR3: CASSLAQVTTTYEQYF. The CDR3 nucleotides read TGCGCCAGCAGCTTGGCCCAGGTGACTACCACCTACGAGCAGTACTTC.

V is TRBV3-1 and J is TRBJ2-3; 8 bases fit TRBD2. Per the germline V gene, CDR1 is LGHDT and CDR2 is YNNKEL (reference sequence). This CDR3 is 16 amino acids long. Trimming took 3 bases from V and 4 from J; bases not matched to a gene: 9. The DNA for the CDR3 is TGTGCCAGCAGCCAGGTAGGGACTAGAGGCGCAGATACGCAGTATTTT. It translates to CASSQVGTRGADTQYF.

This rearrangement joins TRBV19 to TRBJ2-1, with 10 bases lining up with TRBD2. The CDR3 length is 15 residues. V gave up 3 bases and J gave up 3 bases; unmatched junction bases: 2. Germline V lookup: CDR1 LNHDA, CDR2 SQIVND (reference sequence). CDR3 DNA sequence: TGTGCCAGTAGTATTCGGACTAGCGGCTACAATGAGCAGTTCTTC. Translation gives CASSIRTSGYNEQFF. The whole variable domain, filled in from reference TRBV19 and TRBJ2-1, reads DGGITQSPKYLFRKEGQNVTLSCEQNLNHDAMYWYRQDPGQGLRLIYYSQIVNDFQKGDIAEGYSVSREKKESFPLTVTSAQKNPTAFYLCASSIRTSGYNEQFFGPGTRLTVL.

This clonotype occurred a few times. The chain combines TRBV6-5 with TRBJ2-1, with 10 bases matching TRBD2. Germline V gene lookup returns CDR1 MNHEY and CDR2 SVGAGI. The junction had 11 bases not matched to a gene; V was cut back by 6 bases and J by 6 bases. The CDR3 has 16 amino acids. The CDR3 DNA sequence: TGTGCCAGCAGGAACCTCAGACTAGCGGGCGCCAATGAGCAGTTCTTC. It specifies CASRNLRLAGANEQFF.

This clonotype was found once. The V and J genes are TRBV12-3 or TRBV12-4 and TRBJ2-3; 8 positions match TRBD1. This CDR3 is 14 amino acids long. J was trimmed by 2 bases and V by 11 bases; bases with no gene match: 9. Here the CDR3 reads CACRTGQATDTQYF. As DNA, the CDR3 is TGTGCCTGCCGAACGGGACAGGCCACAGATACGCAGTATTTT.

Only a few counts were recorded for this clonotype. This chain links TRBV15 with TRBJ1-5; D is uncertain. The CDR3 has 14 residues. V was shortened by 2 bases and J by 4 bases, with 9 bases between the two germline ends. From germline, CDR1 is LNHNV and CDR2 YYDKDF (reference sequence). The CDR3 DNA is TGTGCCACCAGCAGACGGGCAGAGAATCAGCCCCAGCATTTT. This translates into CATSRRAENQPQHF.

The CDR3 spells CASSRGEEAFF. The DNA for the CDR3 is TGTGCCAGCTCACGAGGAGAAGAAGCTTTCTTT. The chain employs TRBV18 and TRBJ1-1; no reliable D call. The V end lost 4 bases, the J end lost 8 bases, and 8 bases lay between the germline ends. Germline V CDR1 and CDR2: KGHSH, LQKENI. The CDR3 is made up of 11 amino acids.

The V gene is TRBV29-1, the J gene TRBJ1-1, with 9 bases that match TRBD1. Germline CDR1 and CDR2: SQVTM and ANQGSEA. This CDR3 spans 14 amino acids. The ends lost 6 bases at V and 0 bases at J; junction bases unmatched: 5. CDR3 in amino acids: CSVYRGLLNTEAFF. DNA for the CDR3: TGCAGCGTCTACAGGGGGCTTCTGAACACTGAAGCTTTCTTT.

This clonotype was seen a handful of times. V usage is TRBV6-2 or TRBV6-3 and J usage is TRBJ1-5; no clear D gene. CDR3 length equals 16 residues. V shed 2 bases and J shed 4 bases, with 15 bases lying between them. The germline CDR1 and CDR2 sequences are MNHEY and SVGEGT. The CDR3 nucleotides are TGTGCCAGCAGTTACGAATTGCGCAGGCCGAATCAGCCCCAGCATTTT. It codes for CASSYELRRPNQPQHF.

Ten or more counts support this clonotype. This sequence joins TRBV6-2 or TRBV6-3 and TRBJ2-7, with D uncertain. CDR3 length equals 11 residues. Germline V gives CDR1 MNHEY, CDR2 SVGEGT. Trimming cost V 2 bases and J 7 bases, with 6 bases left between them. This CDR3 is CASSYGREQYF. The CDR3 DNA reads as TGTGCCAGCAGTTACGGCCGTGAGCAGTACTTC.

This clonotype has ten or more counts. The chain employs TRBV12-3 or TRBV12-4 and TRBJ2-7; D call uncertain. This CDR3 region has 14 residues. The V end lost 3 bases, the J end lost 10 bases, and 19 bases lay between the germline ends. The CDR3 sequence: CASSFDAVPGTQYF. CDR3 coding DNA: TGTGCCAGCAGTTTCGATGCGGTCCCGGGTACCCAGTACTTC.

This clonotype was counted between two and nine times. The chain couples TRBV6-6 to TRBJ1-1; a possible D gene is TRBD1 (6 bases). Between the trimmed V and J ends, which lost 6 bases and 2 bases, there was a span of 13 bases. The CDR3 extends over 14 amino acids. In germline, CDR1 is MNHNY, CDR2 SVGAGI (reference sequence). CDR3 sequence reads: CASRSGETNTEAFF. In DNA form, the CDR3 reads TGTGCCAGCAGGTCAGGGGAGACAAACACTGAAGCTTTCTTT.

This clonotype was recorded at least ten times. The chain carries TRBV28 and TRBJ2-7; the match to TRBD1 covers 9 bases. Germline trimming cut 2 bases from V and 2 bases from J; bases unmatched to any gene: 4. CDR3 size: 15 residues. Looked up from germline, CDR1 is MDHEN and CDR2 is SYDVKM. The CDR3 DNA is TGTGCCAGCAGTTTAGGGGACAGGGACACCTACGAGCAGTACTTC. It specifies CASSLGDRDTYEQYF.

This chain joins TRBV2 and TRBJ1-3; no definite D call. The CDR3 loop spans 13 amino acids. V was trimmed by 8 bases and J by 0 bases, leaving 8 bases between them. Germline values: CDR1 SNHLY, CDR2 FYNNEI. Here the CDR3 DNA reads TGTGCCAGCCGGGCCTACTCTGGAAACACCATATATTTT. It codes for CASRAYSGNTIYF.

This chain uses TRBV29-1 with TRBJ1-1; unclear D gene. From germline, CDR1 is SQVTM and CDR2 ANQGSEA. Trimming pared 4 bases from V and 3 bases from J, leaving 3 bases between. CDR3 length: 10 residues. CDR3 protein: CSVVDTEAFF. The CDR3 DNA follows: TGCAGCGTTGTTGACACTGAAGCTTTCTTT.